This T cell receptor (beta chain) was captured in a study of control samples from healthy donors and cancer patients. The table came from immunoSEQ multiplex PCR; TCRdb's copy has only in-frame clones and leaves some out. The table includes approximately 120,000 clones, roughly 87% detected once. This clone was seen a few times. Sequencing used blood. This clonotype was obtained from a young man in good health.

The CDR3 region is CASRQGSIMNTEAFF. In nucleotides, the CDR3 is TGTGCCAGCCGACAGGGGTCAATCATGAACACTGAAGCTTTCTTT. V and J are TRBV7-9 and TRBJ1-1; 8 bases are a match to TRBD1. Trimming cost V 8 bases and J 0 bases; bases outside gene matches: 8. CDR1 is SEHNR and CDR2 is FQNEAQ in the germline V gene (reference sequence). The CDR3 is made up of 15 amino acids.